The 26 T cell receptor beta chains below were found in one sample sequenced in a study of tumor-infiltrating lymphocytes in oesophageal squamous cell carcinoma. TCRdb re-called the PCR reads with MiXCR, one entry per CDR3 protein. The data contain about 15,000 distinct CDR3 sequences, 50% of them singletons. The sample taken for sequencing was esophageal tumor tissue. These receptors all come from a male donor with esophageal squamous cell carcinoma.

To note about this clonotype: Since no conserved phenylalanine or tryptophan closes the CDR3, a read error is the likely cause. The limits of the CDR3 on the DNA are not certain, so only TCRdb's listed CDR3 is given. The chain is built from TRBV11-2 and TRBJ2-3; no DNA check was done on the table's D call, TRBD2. CDR1 and CDR2 from the germline V gene are SGHAT and FQNNGV. The CDR3 is 15 amino acids long, termini counted. CDR3 in amino acids: CASSLSFNYGYTFGP.

The V and J genes are TRBV7-6 and TRBJ2-1; D gene ambiguous. The V gene lost 1 base and the J gene lost 7 bases, with 20 bases spanning the gap. Germline V gives CDR1 SGHVS, CDR2 FNYEAQ. The CDR3 loop spans 17 amino acids. The CDR3 nucleotides are TGTGCCAGCAGCTTAGAGGCTACGGCCCGTAGGTGGAATGAGCAGTTCTTC. Translated, it gives CASSLEATARRWNEQFF.

The chain has TRBV5-1 and TRBJ2-5; 8 bases line up with TRBD1. The CDR3 runs to 16 residues. Germline V lookup: CDR1 SGHRS, CDR2 YFSETQ. J gave up 1 base and V 0 bases, and 5 bases lay outside the gene matches. The CDR3 loop reads CASSLAVDRVQETQYF. The CDR3 bases are TGCGCCAGCAGCTTGGCCGTGGACAGGGTCCAAGAGACCCAGTACTTC.

A remark on this clonotype: The final CDR3 position lacks the conserved phenylalanine or tryptophan, pointing to a likely read error. The limits of the CDR3 on the DNA are not certain, so only TCRdb's listed CDR3 is given. J is TRBJ1-1 and V is TRBV7-3. Germline V CDR1 and CDR2: SGHTA, FQGTGA. The CDR3 totals 15 residues, both ends included. CDR3 in amino acids: CASSVGLVNEQYFGA.

This clonotype has just a few counts. V is TRBV5-5 and J is TRBJ2-6; 7 bases agree with TRBD2. The germline V gene has CDR1 SGHKS and CDR2 YYEKEE (reference sequence). With 5 bases clipped from V and 1 base from J, the junction kept 9 bases outside the gene matches. CDR3 length equals 17 residues. The CDR3 DNA follows: TGTGCCAGCAGACGGGGAGGGCCCGGATCTGGGGCCAACGTCCTGACTTTC. Its translation: CASRRGGPGSGANVLTF.

This clonotype came up a few times. A much larger clone differs by one base, so this may be a read error. The V call is TRBV20-1, the J call TRBJ2-1; a weak D match, TRBD2 (6 bases). With 8 bases removed from V and 10 bases from J, the gap between germline ends came to 21 bases. CDR3 length equals 13 residues. CDR1 and CDR2 (germline): DFQATT, SNEGSKA (reference sequence). The CDR3 loop reads CSLGGRERYEQFF. The CDR3 bases are TGCAGTCTGGGTGGACGGGAGAGGTACGAGCAGTTCTTC.

Turning to this clonotype: Because the CDR3 is missing its conserved closing phenylalanine or tryptophan, this is likely a read error. The limits of the CDR3 on the DNA are not certain, so only TCRdb's listed CDR3 is given. This sequence joins TRBV5-1 and TRBJ2-5; the D call in the table, TRBD2, was not verified against the DNA. Inclusive of both ends, the CDR3 amounts to 17 amino acids. CDR1 is SGHRS, CDR2 YFSETQ, per germline. CDR3: CASSLAYGSLYEQYFGN.

This clonotype showed up just a few times. The chain has TRBV6-6 and TRBJ2-1; 8 nucleotides line up with TRBD2. Trimming took 0 bases from V and 8 from J; bases not matched to a gene: 9. This CDR3 spans 16 amino acids. Per the germline V gene, CDR1 is MNHNY and CDR2 is SVGAGI (reference sequence). CDR3 bases: TGTGCCAGCAGTTACTCCGGGACTAGTGTTAGCGATGAGCAGTTCTTC. Translation: CASSYSGTSVSDEQFF.

This clonotype was seen once. The rearrangement links TRBV19 to TRBJ2-4, with 11 bases aligning to TRBD1. The DNA matches TRBJ2-7 better at its end, which makes the J call doubtful. CDR1 is LNHDA and CDR2 is SQIVND in the germline V gene (reference sequence). CDR3 length: 14 residues. CDR3 sequence (DNA): TGTGCCAGTAGTAGGACAGGGGGCGGCTACGAGCAGTACTTC. Protein product: CASSRTGGGYEQYF.

This clonotype was seen ten or more times. V usage is TRBV24-1 and J usage is TRBJ2-1; D gene ambiguous. Trimming cost V 3 bases and J 0 bases, with 11 bases left between them. Germline CDR1 is KGHDR and CDR2 is SFDVKD. The CDR3 is made up of 16 amino acids. This CDR3 is CATSDQSPSSYNEQFF. DNA of the CDR3: TGTGCCACCAGTGATCAGAGCCCTAGCTCCTACAATGAGCAGTTCTTC.

This rearrangement joins TRBV7-9 to TRBJ2-5, with a weak D call TRBD1 (6 bases). TRBJ2-1 matches the DNA end more closely, so the J call is doubtful. The V gene's germline CDR1 is SEHNR and CDR2 FQNEAQ (reference sequence). This CDR3 is built from 16 residues. The CDR3 region is CASSLTPRGAYNEQFF. For the CDR3, the DNA is TGTGCCAGCAGCTTAACCCCCAGGGGCGCCTACAATGAGCAGTTCTTC.

The V and J genes are TRBV6-6 and TRBJ2-5, with TRBD2 matching over 13 bases. Germline V gene sequence: CDR1 MNHNY, CDR2 SVGAGI (reference sequence). The V gene end was trimmed by 7 bases and the J gene end by 5 bases; junction bases not matched to a gene: 4. The CDR3 length is 14 residues. CDR3 amino acids: CASTWTSGSETQYF. CDR3 in DNA: TGTGCCAGCACCTGGACTAGCGGGAGTGAGACCCAGTACTTC.

The chain combines TRBV7-6 with TRBJ2-3, with D tentatively TRBD2 (6 bases). CDR1 SGHVS and CDR2 FNYEAQ come from the germline V gene. The CDR3 sequence is 16 residues long. Deletions cut 6 bases from V and 2 bases from J, with 18 bases between. CDR3 sequence: CASSRGGTTATDTQYF. In DNA, the CDR3 is TGTGCCAGCAGTAGGGGCGGGACGACGGCCACAGATACGCAGTATTTT.

The chain carries TRBV5-1 and TRBJ1-1; D remains ambiguous. The CDR3 has 14 amino acids. From germline, CDR1 is SGHRS and CDR2 YFSETQ. Trimming cost V 0 bases and J 0 bases, with 6 bases left between them. CDR3 loop: CASSLVSLNTEAFF. The CDR3 bases are TGCGCCAGCAGCTTGGTAAGCCTGAACACTGAAGCTTTCTTT.

This chain links TRBV7-2 with TRBJ2-1, with D hard to call. The DNA matches TRBJ2-7 better at its end, which makes the J call doubtful. Germline V gives CDR1 SGHTA, CDR2 FQGNSA. The length of the CDR3 is 15 residues. DNA for the CDR3: TGTGCCAGCAGTCTTAGGGATGGTTCTTACAATGAGCAGTACTTC. Translation: CASSLRDGSYNEQYF.

The genes are TRBV28 and TRBJ2-4, with a possible D match to TRBD2 (6 bases). The J call is doubtful: the DNA matches TRBJ2-5 better. This CDR3 has 12 residues. Per the germline V gene, CDR1 is MDHEN and CDR2 is SYDVKM. CDR3 nucleotides: TGTTCTACGGGAGAGCAGCAAGAGACCCAGTACTTC. Its translation is CSTGEQQETQYF.

The rearrangement links TRBV12-3 or TRBV12-4 to TRBJ2-5; 7 bases align to TRBD1. The J call may be faulty, since TRBJ1-1 better matches the DNA end. The CDR3 is 15 amino acids. The CDR3 reads CASRYLGTVPSEAFF. For the CDR3, the DNA is TGTGCCAGCAGGTACCTCGGGACAGTCCCATCCGAAGCTTTCTTT.

This clonotype has ten or more counts. The chain uses TRBV11-3 and TRBJ2-7, with D hard to call. The germline V gene has CDR1 SGHNT and CDR2 YENEEA. With 0 bases removed from V and 0 bases from J, the gap between germline ends came to 6 bases. The CDR3 loop spans 14 amino acids. DNA of the CDR3: TGTGCCAGCAGCTTAGAAGGACCCTCCTACGAGCAGTACTTC. This gives the protein CASSLEGPSYEQYF.

This clonotype turned up a few times. The chain couples TRBV7-2 to TRBJ2-1, with TRBD2 matching 13 bases. Per germline, CDR1 SGHTA and CDR2 FQGNSA. J gave up 12 bases and V 4 bases, and 6 bases lay outside the gene matches. This CDR3 region has 14 residues. The CDR3 loop is CASSSLAGGSGQFF. CDR3 bases: TGTGCCAGCAGCTCACTAGCGGGAGGGTCTGGGCAGTTCTTC.

By share, this clonotype counts as large. The chain is built from TRBV6-1 and TRBJ1-1; no clear D. The V end was cut by 5 bases, the J end by 3 bases, with 10 bases between. The CDR3 has 13 residues. Germline V lookup: CDR1 MNHNS, CDR2 SASEGT. CDR3 protein: CASSRNWDTEAFF. Here the CDR3 DNA reads TGTGCCAGCAGTCGAAATTGGGACACTGAAGCTTTCTTT.

The rearrangement joins TRBV7-3 to TRBJ2-3, with TRBD2 identical over 11 bases. CDR3 length: 17 residues. Per germline, CDR1 SGHTA and CDR2 FQGTGA. V lost 0 bases, J lost 4 bases, and 6 bases stayed unmatched. CDR3 sequence reads: CASSLTLVAGGADTQYF. The CDR3 DNA reads as TGTGCCAGCAGCTTAACGTTGGTAGCGGGAGGGGCAGATACGCAGTATTTT.

This clonotype showed up just a few times. Since the CDR3 does not end with the conserved phenylalanine or tryptophan, this likely comes from a read error. Because the CDR3's place on the DNA is in doubt, the DNA is left out and the CDR3 is given as listed by TCRdb. The chain uses TRBV7-8 and TRBJ2-3; the DNA was not compared with TRBD2, the D call given in the table. With termini counted, the CDR3 has 17 amino acids. Looked up from germline, CDR1 is SGHVS and CDR2 is FQNEAQ. The CDR3 sequence: CASSHGTSGDNEQFFGP.

This clonotype was detected ten times or more. The rearrangement uses TRBV24-1 and TRBJ2-7; tentatively, D is TRBD2 (6 bases). The length of the CDR3 is 14 residues. Per the germline V gene, CDR1 is KGHDR and CDR2 is SFDVKD. Trimming removed 5 bases from V and 7 bases from J, with 17 bases in between. Here the CDR3 reads CATSAREVYNEQYF. For the CDR3, the DNA is TGTGCCACCAGTGCCAGGGAGGTTTACAATGAGCAGTACTTC.

This clonotype has more than one count but fewer than ten. The conserved closing phenylalanine or tryptophan is absent in this CDR3, likely reflecting a read error. The DNA is omitted, as the CDR3 cannot be located on it reliably, and the CDR3 follows TCRdb's listing. V usage is TRBV11-2 and J usage is TRBJ2-5; the table names TRBD2, a call not compared with the DNA. Germline V gene data show CDR1 as SGHAT and CDR2 as FQNNGV. 17 amino acids form the CDR3, both terminal residues included. Here the CDR3 reads CASSLGGHPSAGYTFGS.

This clonotype was counted at least ten times. The chain recombines TRBV6-1 with TRBJ1-2, with a weak D call TRBD1 (5 bases). V was trimmed by 3 bases and J by 4 bases, leaving 9 bases between them. Germline loops: CDR1 MNHNS, CDR2 SASEGT. The CDR3 extends over 13 amino acids. CDR3 region: CASSEGPIYGYTF. Here the CDR3 DNA reads TGTGCCAGCAGTGAGGGGCCTATCTATGGCTACACCTTC.

This clonotype came up once. The chain has TRBV7-9 and TRBJ2-1; 9 bases are a match to TRBD1. The CDR3 runs to 13 residues. Per the germline V gene, CDR1 is SEHNR and CDR2 is FQNEAQ (reference sequence). Losses at the gene ends were 7 bases for V and 13 bases for J; bases not matched to a gene: 11. The CDR3 spells CASISTGGETQFF. CDR3 sequence (DNA): TGTGCCAGCATCTCGACAGGGGGGGAGACCCAGTTCTTC. Variable domain in full (rest from reference TRBV7-9 and TRBJ2-1): DTGVSQNPRHKITKRGQNVTFRCDPISEHNRLYWYRQTLGQGPEFLTYFQNEAQLEKSRLLSDRFSAERPKGSFSTLEIQRTEQGDSAMYLCASISTGGETQFFGPGTRLTVL.